The 11 T cell receptor beta chains listed next were all sequenced from one sample in a study of long-term antiretroviral therapy in people with HIV. Survey-level immunoSEQ v3.0 assays were run. Repertoires were generated with immunoSEQ multiplex PCR, while TCRdb's copy carries only in-frame clones and drops some. The data show 30,000 to 40,000 clones, 80% to 90% seen once. Sequenced material: unsorted PBMCs, taken 0.4 years before starting antiretroviral therapy. These receptors were obtained from a man aged 18 to 35 with HIV.

This chain uses TRBV27 with TRBJ2-7; 10 nucleotides match TRBD1. Germline trimming cut 6 bases from V and 4 bases from J; bases unmatched to any gene: 9. CDR3 length: 15 residues. Germline loops: CDR1 MNHEY, CDR2 SMNVEV (reference sequence). In DNA, the CDR3 is TGTGCCAGCAGCCTTATCCGGGACAGGGGTTACGAGCAGTACTTC. Its protein is CASSLIRDRGYEQYF.

This chain uses TRBV10-3 with TRBJ1-2; 11 bases align to TRBD1. The length of the CDR3 is 16 residues. V shed 6 bases, J shed 6 bases, and the junction held 12 bases outside the gene matches. Germline CDR1 is ENHRY and CDR2 is SYGVKD. The CDR3 sequence is CAIRGQGAHSIDGYTF. The CDR3 DNA follows: TGTGCCATCAGAGGACAGGGGGCGCATTCTATCGATGGCTACACCTTC.

J is TRBJ1-5 and V is TRBV6-6, with D tentatively TRBD1 (5 bases). V dropped 5 bases and J dropped 11 bases, with 16 bases sitting between them. Germline CDR1 reads MNHNY; CDR2 reads SVGAGI (reference sequence). The CDR3 covers 13 residues. CDR3 sequence (DNA): TGTGCCAGCAGTCCCCTTGGGGCCGGGGCCCAGCATTTT. Residues: CASSPLGAGAQHF.

The rearrangement links TRBV7-3 to TRBJ2-5; weak D call: TRBD1 (5 bases). Germline-derived CDR1 and CDR2 are SGHTA and FQGTGA. Trimming removed 2 bases from V and 2 bases from J, with 9 bases in between. This CDR3 contains 14 residues. In DNA, the CDR3 is TGTGCCAGCAGCTTAGCAGGGCTTCAAGAGACCCAGTACTTC. The encoded protein is CASSLAGLQETQYF.

V usage is TRBV27 and J usage is TRBJ2-7; TRBD2 might be the D (5 bases). Germline V lookup: CDR1 MNHEY, CDR2 SMNVEV (reference sequence). This CDR3 region has 14 residues. V lost 6 bases and J 0 bases, leaving 12 bases between the germline ends. CDR3 loop: CASRLVVSSYEQYF. DNA of the CDR3: TGTGCCAGCAGACTAGTGGTGAGCTCCTACGAGCAGTACTTC.

The chain couples TRBV7-2 to TRBJ2-7; 9 bases fit TRBD1. Trimming at V came to 5 bases and at J to 4 bases, leaving 3 bases not matched to a gene. The V gene's germline CDR1 is SGHTA and CDR2 FQGNSA. The CDR3 runs to 13 residues. The CDR3 DNA sequence: TGTGCCAGCAGCCCCGGACAGGGGTACGAGCAGTACTTC. Translating gives CASSPGQGYEQYF.

The V call is TRBV29-1, the J call TRBJ2-1, with a tentative D call TRBD1 (6 bases). Looked up from germline, CDR1 is SQVTM and CDR2 is ANQGSEA. V was trimmed by 6 bases and J by 0 bases, leaving 18 bases between them. This CDR3 comprises 16 residues. The CDR3 reads CSVLGAAESSYNEQFF. The CDR3 DNA reads as TGCAGCGTCCTGGGGGCAGCGGAGAGCTCCTACAATGAGCAGTTCTTC.

The rearrangement joins TRBV6-6 to TRBJ1-1; D gene uncertain. V was pared by 2 bases and J by 0 bases, with 7 bases between. Per the germline V gene, CDR1 is MNHNY and CDR2 is SVGAGI (reference sequence). The CDR3 length is 14 residues. The CDR3 DNA sequence: TGTGCCAGCAGTTACCTAGGACTGAACACTGAAGCTTTCTTT. Translating it yields CASSYLGLNTEAFF.

The chain is built from TRBV30 and TRBJ2-3; no firm D call. The germline gives CDR1 GTSNPN, CDR2 SVGIG (reference sequence). V was trimmed by 1 base and J by 6 bases, leaving 17 bases between them. The CDR3 is 15 amino acids. The CDR3, as DNA: TGTGCCTGGAGTGGGAGTCCCCAGGCGTTCGATACGCAGTATTTT. Protein sequence: CAWSGSPQAFDTQYF.

This clone has just a few counts. The V gene is TRBV6-1, the J gene TRBJ1-4; possible D gene TRBD1, 6 bases. Looked up from germline, CDR1 is MNHNS and CDR2 is SASEGT. Between the trimmed V and J ends, which lost 3 bases and 6 bases, there was a span of 8 bases. CDR3 size: 13 residues. The CDR3 nucleotides read TGTGCCAGCAGTGAGGGGGCGCATGAAAAACTGTTTTTT. Residues: CASSEGAHEKLFF.

The genes are TRBV5-8 and TRBJ2-5; 7 nucleotides align to TRBD1. The CDR3 has 13 residues. Germline trimming cut 5 bases from V and 5 bases from J; bases unmatched to any gene: 6. Germline CDR1 SGHTS, CDR2 YDEGEE. The CDR3 DNA is TGTGCCAGCAGTCCAGGGGGTGGGGAGACCCAGTACTTC. Its protein product is CASSPGGGETQYF.